This entry features one T cell receptor beta chain sequence. The antigen is not known. The data stem from a study of T-cell reconstitution after alpha-beta-depleted transplantation in children. Study observations and caveats: From newly produced T cells came most of the T-cell counts and diversity one year after transplant.

The germline gives CDR1 SNHLY, CDR2 FYNNEI. The V and J ends lost 6 bases and 0 bases, in that order; junction bases with no gene match: 8. The CDR3 runs 16 residues. This sample's TCRbeta library carried unique molecular identifier barcodes. Using its own MiXCR run on the PCR reads, TCRdb lists one record per CDR3 protein. The sample shows over 200,000 distinct CDR3 sequences, about a tenth of them seen only once. The sequencing used PBMCs, collected before TCRalphabeta/CD19-depleted stem cell transplant. The chain is built from TRBV2 and TRBJ1-1; the match to TRBD1 covers 9 bases. This TCR was sampled from a child under three years old with acute myeloid leukemia, due to receive a stem cell transplant. The DNA of the CDR3 is TGTGCCAGCAGGGACACAGGGGGCGTCTTGAACACTGAAGCTTTCTTT. This sequence encodes CASRDTGGVLNTEAFF.